This entry concerns a single T cell receptor beta chain. This sample was included in a study of blood T cell repertoires in COVID-19. Looking at the study overall: The cDNA or gDNA used as material had been derived from T cells, B-cell-depleted T cells, or PBMCs.

The data were produced by immunoSEQ multiplex PCR, yet TCRdb's version contains in-frame clones alone and is incomplete. Here the sample spans tens of thousands of clones, 70% to 90% being singletons. Trimming took off 3 bases at V and 3 bases at J, with 8 bases between the two ends. In germline, CDR1 is MNHEY, CDR2 SMNVEV (reference sequence). CDR3 length equals 13 residues. This chain uses TRBV27 with TRBJ1-2, with a tentative D call TRBD1 (5 bases). This sequence originates from a human donor in a cohort sampled during active COVID-19. The source material was peripheral blood. CDR3 DNA: TGTGCCAGCAGTTTTGGGGCTTACTATGGCTACACCTTC. Its protein is CASSFGAYYGYTF.